A selection of T cell receptor beta chains follows, all from one sample in a study of graft-versus-host responses after intestinal transplantation. Sequencing was performed with immunoSEQ multiplex PCR; in TCRdb, only in-frame clones are kept and a portion is missing. The sample contains roughly 70,000 clones, roughly 92% of which appear only once. The sequencing used bone marrow, collected almost 750 days after intestinal transplantation. These receptor sequences come from a human patient who received an intestinal transplant, so some T cells may come from the graft donor. CDR3s include the opening cysteine and the closing phenylalanine or tryptophan. D genes are given only for firm matches. Only part of the rows carry a size: once, few, many, or a class if the clone is expanded.

j_call: TRBJ2-3; v_call: TRBV5-1; d_call: NA; clone_size: NA; cdr3_nt: TGCGCCAGCAGCCCCCGGGCAGATACGCAGTATTTT; cdr3_aa: CASSPRADTQYF
j_call: TRBJ2-5; v_call: TRBV28; d_call: TRBD1; clone_size: NA; cdr3_nt: TGTGCCAGCGGCGGGCTCGGGACAGGGGGAGAGACCCAGTACTTC; cdr3_aa: CASGGLGTGGETQYF
j_call: TRBJ1-4; v_call: TRBV15; d_call: NA; clone_size: once; cdr3_nt: TGTGCCACCAGCAGGAGTGACTATTGGGGGGAAAAACTGTTTTTT; cdr3_aa: CATSRSDYWGEKLFF
j_call: TRBJ2-2; v_call: TRBV2; d_call: NA; clone_size: NA; cdr3_nt: TGTGCCAGCACCAGTATTGAGGGAGGAACCGGGGAGCTGTTTTTT; cdr3_aa: CASTSIEGGTGELFF
j_call: TRBJ1-2; v_call: TRBV6-5; d_call: NA; clone_size: NA; cdr3_nt: TGTGCCAGCAGTTATGGCTACACCTTC; cdr3_aa: CASSYGYTF
j_call: TRBJ2-4; v_call: TRBV19; d_call: NA; clone_size: NA; cdr3_nt: TGTGCCAGTAGTCCCCCGCCACTGGTCCTTGCCAAAAACATTCAGTACTTC; cdr3_aa: CASSPPPLVLAKNIQYF
j_call: TRBJ1-6; v_call: TRBV7-9; d_call: TRBD1; clone_size: NA; cdr3_nt: TGTGCCAGCAGCTACATTCCCGGGACAGGGGTTTTTGTATCACCCCTCCACTTT; cdr3_aa: CASSYIPGTGVFVSPLHF
j_call: TRBJ2-1; v_call: TRBV9; d_call: TRBD1; clone_size: NA; cdr3_nt: TGTGCCAGCAGCGTAGGGGGACAGACCTACAATGAGCAGTTCTTC; cdr3_aa: CASSVGGQTYNEQFF
j_call: TRBJ2-7; v_call: TRBV12-5; d_call: TRBD1; clone_size: NA; cdr3_nt: TGTGCTAGTGGTTTGACAGGGGCCGAGCAGTACTTC; cdr3_aa: CASGLTGAEQYF
j_call: TRBJ2-3; v_call: TRBV7-2; d_call: NA; clone_size: NA; cdr3_nt: TGTGCCAGCAGCCAAGGGTTTGTAGATACGCAGTATTTT; cdr3_aa: CASSQGFVDTQYF
j_call: TRBJ1-2; v_call: TRBV29-1; d_call: TRBD1; clone_size: NA; cdr3_nt: TGCAGCGATGGTCCGACAGGGGTGGGTGCTAACTATGGCTACACCTTC; cdr3_aa: CSDGPTGVGANYGYTF
j_call: TRBJ1-6; v_call: TRBV6-5; d_call: NA; clone_size: NA; cdr3_nt: TGTGCCAGCAGCTATACTGACGGGACTTCACCCCTCCACTTT; cdr3_aa: CASSYTDGTSPLHF
j_call: TRBJ2-5; v_call: TRBV7-9; d_call: NA; clone_size: NA; cdr3_nt: TGTGCCAGCAGCACCCGACAGGCCCAAGAGACCCAGTACTTC; cdr3_aa: CASSTRQAQETQYF